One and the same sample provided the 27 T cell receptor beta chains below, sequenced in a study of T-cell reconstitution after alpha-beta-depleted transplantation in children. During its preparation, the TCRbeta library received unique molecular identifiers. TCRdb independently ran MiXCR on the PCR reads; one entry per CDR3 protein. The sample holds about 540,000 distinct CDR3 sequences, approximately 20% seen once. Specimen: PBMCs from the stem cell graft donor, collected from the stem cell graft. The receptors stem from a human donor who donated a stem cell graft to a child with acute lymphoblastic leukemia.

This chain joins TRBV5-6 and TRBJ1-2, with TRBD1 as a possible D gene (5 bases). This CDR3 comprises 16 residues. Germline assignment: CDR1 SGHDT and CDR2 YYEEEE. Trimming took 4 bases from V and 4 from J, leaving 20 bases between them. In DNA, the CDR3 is TGTGCCAGCAGCAGGGACCCGGGACGGAGAGTCTATGGCTACACCTTC. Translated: CASSRDPGRRVYGYTF.

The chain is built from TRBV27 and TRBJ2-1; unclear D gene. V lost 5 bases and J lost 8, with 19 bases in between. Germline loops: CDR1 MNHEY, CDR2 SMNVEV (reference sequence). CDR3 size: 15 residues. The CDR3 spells CASSPRDALSDEQFF. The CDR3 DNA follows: TGTGCCAGCAGTCCCCGTGACGCATTATCGGATGAGCAGTTCTTC.

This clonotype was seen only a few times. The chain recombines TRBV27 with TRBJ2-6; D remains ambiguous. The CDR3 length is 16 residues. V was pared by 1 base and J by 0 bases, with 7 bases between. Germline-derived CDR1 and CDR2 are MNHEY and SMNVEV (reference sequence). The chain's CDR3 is CASSLLLNSGANVLTF. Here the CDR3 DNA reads TGTGCCAGCAGTTTATTGTTGAACTCTGGGGCCAACGTCCTGACTTTC. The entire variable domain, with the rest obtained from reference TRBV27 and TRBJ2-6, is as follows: EAQVTQNPRYLITVTGKKLTVTCSQNMNHEYMSWYRQDPGLGLRQIYYSMNVEVTDKGDVPEGYKVSRKEKRNFPLILESPSPNQTSLYFCASSLLLNSGANVLTFGAGSRLTVL.

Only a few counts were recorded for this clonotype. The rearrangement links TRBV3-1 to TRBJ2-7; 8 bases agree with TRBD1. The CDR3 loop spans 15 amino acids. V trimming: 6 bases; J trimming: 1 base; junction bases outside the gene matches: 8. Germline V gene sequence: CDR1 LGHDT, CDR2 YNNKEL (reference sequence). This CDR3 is CASSRDRTPSYEQYF. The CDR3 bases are TGTGCCAGCAGTCGGGACAGGACCCCTTCCTACGAGCAGTACTTC.

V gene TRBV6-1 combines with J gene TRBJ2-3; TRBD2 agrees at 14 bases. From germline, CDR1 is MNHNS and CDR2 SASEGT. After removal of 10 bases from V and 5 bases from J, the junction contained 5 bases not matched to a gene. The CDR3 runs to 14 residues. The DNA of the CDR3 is TGTGCCACCGGACTAGCGGGAGGTGTAGATACGCAGTATTTT. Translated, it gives CATGLAGGVDTQYF.

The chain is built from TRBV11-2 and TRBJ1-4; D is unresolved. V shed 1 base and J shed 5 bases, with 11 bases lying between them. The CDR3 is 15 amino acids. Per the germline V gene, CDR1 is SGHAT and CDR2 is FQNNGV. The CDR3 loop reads CASSLVAWENEKLFF. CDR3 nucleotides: TGTGCCAGCAGCTTAGTGGCCTGGGAGAATGAAAAACTGTTTTTT.

CDR3 coding DNA: TGCAGCGTTTTATCGCCGGACGATAACTATGGCTACACCTTC. Translated, it gives CSVLSPDDNYGYTF. The rearrangement links TRBV29-1 to TRBJ1-2; D call uncertain. Trimming cost V 5 bases and J 1 base, with 14 bases left between them. Germline V lookup: CDR1 SQVTM, CDR2 ANQGSEA. CDR3 length: 14 amino acids.

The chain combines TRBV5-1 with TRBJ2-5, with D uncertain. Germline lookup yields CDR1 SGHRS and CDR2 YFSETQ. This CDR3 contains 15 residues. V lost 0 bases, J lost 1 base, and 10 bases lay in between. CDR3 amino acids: CASSLVVESQETQYF. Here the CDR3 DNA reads TGCGCCAGCAGCTTGGTGGTTGAGTCCCAAGAGACCCAGTACTTC.

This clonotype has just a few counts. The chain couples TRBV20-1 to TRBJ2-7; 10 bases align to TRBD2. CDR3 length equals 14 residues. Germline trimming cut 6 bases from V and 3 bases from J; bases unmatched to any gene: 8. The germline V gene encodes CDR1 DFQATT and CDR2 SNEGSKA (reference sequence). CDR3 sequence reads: CSAPYSGGNYEQYF. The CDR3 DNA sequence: TGCAGTGCACCGTATAGCGGGGGGAACTACGAGCAGTACTTC.

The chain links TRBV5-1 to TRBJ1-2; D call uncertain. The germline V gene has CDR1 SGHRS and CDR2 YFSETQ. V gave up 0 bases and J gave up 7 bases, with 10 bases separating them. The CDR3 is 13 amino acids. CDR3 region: CASSLGDGAGYTF. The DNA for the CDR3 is TGCGCCAGCAGCTTGGGCGACGGAGCTGGCTACACCTTC. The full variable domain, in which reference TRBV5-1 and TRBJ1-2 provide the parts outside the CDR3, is KAGVTQTPRYLIKTRGQQVTLSCSPISGHRSVSWYQQTPGQGLQFLFEYFSETQRNKGNFPGRFSGRQFSNSRSEMNVSTLELGDSALYLCASSLGDGAGYTFGSGTRLTVV.

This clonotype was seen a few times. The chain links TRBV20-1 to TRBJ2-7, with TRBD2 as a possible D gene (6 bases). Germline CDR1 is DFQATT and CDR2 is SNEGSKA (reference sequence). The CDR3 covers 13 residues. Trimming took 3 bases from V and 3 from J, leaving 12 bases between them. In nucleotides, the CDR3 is TGCAGTGCTAGCACTAGCCGTAGCTACGAGCAGTACTTC. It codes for CSASTSRSYEQYF.

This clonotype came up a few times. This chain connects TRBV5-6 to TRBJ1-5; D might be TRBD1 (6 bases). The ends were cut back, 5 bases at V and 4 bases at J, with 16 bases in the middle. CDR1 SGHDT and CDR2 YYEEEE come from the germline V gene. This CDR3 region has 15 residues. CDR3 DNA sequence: TGTGCCAGCAGGCACGCCGGGACAATGAATCAGCCCCAGCATTTT. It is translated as CASRHAGTMNQPQHF.

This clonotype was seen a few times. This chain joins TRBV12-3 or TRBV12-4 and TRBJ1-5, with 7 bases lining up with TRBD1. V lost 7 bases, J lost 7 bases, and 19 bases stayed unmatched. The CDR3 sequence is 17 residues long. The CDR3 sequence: CASIHGPGTAKLQPQHF. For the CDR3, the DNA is TGTGCCAGCATCCATGGCCCTGGGACAGCGAAACTCCAGCCCCAGCATTTT.

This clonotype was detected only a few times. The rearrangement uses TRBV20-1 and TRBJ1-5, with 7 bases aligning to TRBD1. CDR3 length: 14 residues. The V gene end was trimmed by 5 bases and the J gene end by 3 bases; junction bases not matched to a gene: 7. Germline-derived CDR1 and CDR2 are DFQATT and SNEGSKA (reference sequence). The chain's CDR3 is CSAGNDRVNQPQHF. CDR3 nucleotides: TGCAGTGCTGGCAACGACAGGGTCAATCAGCCCCAGCATTTT.

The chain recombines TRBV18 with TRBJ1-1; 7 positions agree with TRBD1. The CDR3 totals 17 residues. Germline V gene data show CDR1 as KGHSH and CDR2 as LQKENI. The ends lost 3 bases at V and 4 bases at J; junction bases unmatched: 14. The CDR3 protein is CASSPLGQAIRVTEAFF. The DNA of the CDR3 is TGTGCCAGCTCACCTTTAGGACAGGCCATTCGGGTCACTGAAGCTTTCTTT.

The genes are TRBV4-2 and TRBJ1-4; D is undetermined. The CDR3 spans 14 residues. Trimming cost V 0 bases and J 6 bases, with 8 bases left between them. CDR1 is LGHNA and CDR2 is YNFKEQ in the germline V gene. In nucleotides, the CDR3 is TGTGCCAGCAGCCAAGATTGGAGACATGAAAAACTGTTTTTT. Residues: CASSQDWRHEKLFF.

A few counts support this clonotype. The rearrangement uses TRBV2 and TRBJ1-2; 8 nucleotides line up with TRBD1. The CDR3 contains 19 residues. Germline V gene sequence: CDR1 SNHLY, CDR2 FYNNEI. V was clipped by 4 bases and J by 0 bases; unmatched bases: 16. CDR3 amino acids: CASSVRAQGQEGTNYGYTF. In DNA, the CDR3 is TGTGCCAGCAGTGTGCGCGCCCAGGGACAGGAGGGGACTAACTATGGCTACACCTTC.

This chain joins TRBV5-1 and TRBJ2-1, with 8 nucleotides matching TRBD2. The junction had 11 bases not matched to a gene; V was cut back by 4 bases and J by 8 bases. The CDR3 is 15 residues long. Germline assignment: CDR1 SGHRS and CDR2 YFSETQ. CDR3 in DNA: TGCGCCAGCAGCCTTTCGGCGGGAGGAGGCCATGAGCAGTTCTTC. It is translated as CASSLSAGGGHEQFF.

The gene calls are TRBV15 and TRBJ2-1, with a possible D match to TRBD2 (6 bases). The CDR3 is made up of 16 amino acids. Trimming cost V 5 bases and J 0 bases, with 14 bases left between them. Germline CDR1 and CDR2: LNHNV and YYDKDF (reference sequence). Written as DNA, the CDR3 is TGTGCCACCAGCGGAGGGACTGGGCCCTCCTACAATGAGCAGTTCTTC. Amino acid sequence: CATSGGTGPSYNEQFF.

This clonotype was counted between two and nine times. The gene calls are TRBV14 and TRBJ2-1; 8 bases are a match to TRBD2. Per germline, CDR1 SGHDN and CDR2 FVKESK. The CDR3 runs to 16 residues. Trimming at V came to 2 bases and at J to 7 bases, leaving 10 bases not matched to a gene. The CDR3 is CASSQRREGLRNEQFF. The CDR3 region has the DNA TGTGCCAGCAGCCAAAGACGGGAGGGCTTGAGAAATGAGCAGTTCTTC. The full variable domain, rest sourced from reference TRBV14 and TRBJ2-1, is EAGVTQFPSHSVIEKGQTVTLRCDPISGHDNLYWYRRVMGKEIKFLLHFVKESKQDESGMPNNRFLAERTGGTYSTLKVQPAELEDSGVYFCASSQRREGLRNEQFFGPGTRLTVL.

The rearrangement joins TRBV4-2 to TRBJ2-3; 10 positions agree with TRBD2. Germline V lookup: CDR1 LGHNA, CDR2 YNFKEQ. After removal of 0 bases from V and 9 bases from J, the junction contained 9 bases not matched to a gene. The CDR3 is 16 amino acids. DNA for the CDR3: TGTGCCAGCAGCCAAGATACGGGGCTAGCGGGAGCCACGCAGTATTTT. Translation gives CASSQDTGLAGATQYF.

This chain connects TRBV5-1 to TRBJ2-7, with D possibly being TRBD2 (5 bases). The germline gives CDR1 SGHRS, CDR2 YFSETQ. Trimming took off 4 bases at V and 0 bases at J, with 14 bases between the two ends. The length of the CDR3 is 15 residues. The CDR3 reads CASSPRGGYSYEQYF. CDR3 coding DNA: TGCGCCAGCAGCCCTCGGGGTGGTTACTCCTACGAGCAGTACTTC.

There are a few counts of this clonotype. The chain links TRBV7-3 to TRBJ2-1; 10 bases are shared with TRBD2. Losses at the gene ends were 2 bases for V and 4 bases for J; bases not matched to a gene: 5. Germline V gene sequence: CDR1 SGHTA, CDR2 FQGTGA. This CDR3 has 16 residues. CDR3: CASSLGQLAGYNEQFF. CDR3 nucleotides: TGTGCCAGCAGCTTAGGCCAACTAGCGGGGTACAATGAGCAGTTCTTC.

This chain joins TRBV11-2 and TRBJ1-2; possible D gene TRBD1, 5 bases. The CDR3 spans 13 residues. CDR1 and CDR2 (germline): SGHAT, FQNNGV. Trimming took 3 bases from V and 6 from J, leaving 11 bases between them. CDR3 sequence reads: CASSFDRQHGYTF. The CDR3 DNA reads TGTGCCAGCAGCTTCGATCGACAGCATGGCTACACCTTC.

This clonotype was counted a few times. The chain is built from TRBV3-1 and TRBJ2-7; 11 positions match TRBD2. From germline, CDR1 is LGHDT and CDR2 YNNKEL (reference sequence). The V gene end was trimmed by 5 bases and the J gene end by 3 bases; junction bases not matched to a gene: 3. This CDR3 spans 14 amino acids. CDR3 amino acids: CASSTTSGDYEQYF. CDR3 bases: TGTGCCAGCAGCACGACTAGCGGGGACTACGAGCAGTACTTC.

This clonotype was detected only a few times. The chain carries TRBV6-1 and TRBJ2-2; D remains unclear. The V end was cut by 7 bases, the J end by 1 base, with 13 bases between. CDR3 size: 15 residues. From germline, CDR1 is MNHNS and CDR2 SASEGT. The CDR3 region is CASTENRQNTGELFF. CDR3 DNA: TGTGCCAGCACCGAAAACCGACAGAACACCGGGGAGCTGTTTTTT.

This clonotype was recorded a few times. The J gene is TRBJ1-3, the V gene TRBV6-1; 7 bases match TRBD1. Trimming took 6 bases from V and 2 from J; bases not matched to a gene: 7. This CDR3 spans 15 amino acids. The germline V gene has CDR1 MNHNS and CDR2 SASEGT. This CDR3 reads CASRAGTVPGNTIYF. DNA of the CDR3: TGTGCCAGCAGGGCCGGGACAGTCCCTGGAAACACCATATATTTT.